This T cell receptor beta chain came from a study of T cell responses to AZD1222 COVID-19 vaccine. Findings and limits, study-wide: Repertoire collection took place solely once the T cell response had peaked. Donor demographics were predominantly white British with a female majority; clonal diversity may be underestimated. Seropositive AZD1222 recipients at baseline numbered only 6 or 7. Compared with day 0, the breadth and depth of the Spike-specific TCR repertoire rose significantly after two doses of AZD1222.

On this clone itself: Antigen unknown. This CDR3 is also generated by other DNA sequences in the sample.

Clones were read by immunoSEQ multiplex PCR, and TCRdb kept only the in-frame ones, dropping some. The repertoire has some 120,000 clones, around nine tenths of them found once; the top ten carry 11%. The CDR3 runs to 11 residues. With 5 bases removed from V and 0 bases from J, the gap between germline ends came to 2 bases. The germline V gene has CDR1 SEHNR and CDR2 FQNEAQ (reference sequence). This TCR was recovered from an adult in good health. The source was peripheral blood, collected on day 0 of MenACWY control vaccination. The gene calls are TRBV7-9 and TRBJ2-7, with D unclear. The DNA of the CDR3 is TGTGCCAGCAGCCCCTCCTACGAGCAGTACTTC. Amino acid sequence: CASSPSYEQYF.